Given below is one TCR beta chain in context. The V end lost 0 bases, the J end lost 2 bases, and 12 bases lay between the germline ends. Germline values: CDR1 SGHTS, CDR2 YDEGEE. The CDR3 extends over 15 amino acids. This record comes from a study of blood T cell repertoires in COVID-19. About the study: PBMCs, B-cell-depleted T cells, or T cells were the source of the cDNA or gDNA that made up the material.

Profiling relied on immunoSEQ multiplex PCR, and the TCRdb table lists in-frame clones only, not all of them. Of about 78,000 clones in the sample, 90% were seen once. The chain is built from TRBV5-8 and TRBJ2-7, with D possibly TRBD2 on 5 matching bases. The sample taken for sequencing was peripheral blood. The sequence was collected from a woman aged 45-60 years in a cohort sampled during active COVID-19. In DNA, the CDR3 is TGTGCCAGCAGCTTGGAAAGCGGTACCCCCTACGAGCAGTACTTC. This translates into CASSLESGTPYEQYF.